This TCR beta chain was sequenced during a study of T cell responses to AZD1222 COVID-19 vaccine. The study, taken as a whole, reports: Repertoires were collected only later (after the peak T cell response had occurred). Two AZD1222 doses significantly raised spike-specific TCR breadth and depth over controls. Females made up more of the donors, who were largely white British, and clonal diversity may have come out too low.

Remarks on this clone: Its antigen is unidentified.

The CDR3 is 16 amino acids. After removal of 6 bases from V and 6 bases from J, the junction contained 15 bases not matched to a gene. Per the germline V gene, CDR1 is SGHNT and CDR2 is YYREEE (reference sequence). Sequencing used immunoSEQ multiplex PCR; TCRdb keeps in-frame clones, though not all of them. The repertoire holds about 130,000 clones, with roughly 85% as singletons. The receptor comes from an adult who received the MenACWY meningococcal vaccine as a control. Source: peripheral blood, taken 28 days after the second dose of the MenACWY control vaccine. This chain links TRBV5-4 with TRBJ1-2, with TRBD1 matching 9 bases. The CDR3 spells CASNPQPGQGGDGYTF. In DNA form, the CDR3 reads TGTGCCAGCAATCCACAACCGGGACAGGGAGGGGATGGCTACACCTTC.